The rows below give T cell receptor beta chains drawn from one sample of a study of T cell repertoires in cytomegalovirus infection. Each CDR3 protein gets one entry after TCRdb re-called the reads with MiXCR. Of some 800,000 distinct CDR3 sequences listed, almost 30% are singletons. Antigen specificity for these receptors is unknown. Sequences were derived from cultured CD8+ T cells from PBMCs, sampled from culture after CMV antigen stimulation. The source of these receptors is a human donor in good health (CMV status not recorded). Some clones in this sample may be carry-over from other donors' samples. The CDR3 runs from the conserved cysteine through the conserved F or W. The D gene is left open where the match is weak. A row's size may be missing; if present it is once, few, many or a size class.

TRBV9	few	TRBJ2-1	.	TGTGCCAGCAGCGTAGAGGGAATGGGGGGTTCCAATGAGCAGTTCTTC	CASSVEGMGGSNEQFF
TRBV6-2/TRBV6-3	.	TRBJ2-1	.	TGTGCCAGCAGTTACCTGGGGCCAGGTTACAATGAGCAGTTCTTC	CASSYLGPGYNEQFF
TRBV7-6	.	TRBJ2-1	TRBD1	TGTGCCAGCAGCTTAGTAGGGACAGGGGGCCCTCGGGAGCAGTTCTTC	CASSLVGTGGPREQFF
TRBV7-6	few	TRBJ2-2	TRBD1	TGTGCCAGCAGCTCATGGACAGGGAACACCGGGGAGCTGTTTTTT	CASSSWTGNTGELFF
TRBV6-2/TRBV6-3	.	TRBJ2-1	TRBD1	TGTGCCAGCAGTGTAACGGGACAGCTTTACTACAATGAGCAGTTCTTC	CASSVTGQLYYNEQFF
TRBV5-4	.	TRBJ1-2	.	TGTGCCCTAACGGATAACTATGGCTACACCTTC	CALTDNYGYTF
TRBV6-2/TRBV6-3	.	TRBJ2-3	.	TGTGCCAGCAGTTACGGGTACGCTAGCACAGATACGCAGTATTTT	CASSYGYASTDTQYF
TRBV7-8	.	TRBJ2-5	.	TGTGCCAGCAGCGTAGACAGGAGAGAGACCCAGTACTTC	CASSVDRRETQYF
TRBV4-1	few	TRBJ2-1	.	TGCGCCAGCAGCGAGATAAACTCCGGGCAGGGTAGACACAATGAGCAGTTCTTC	CASSEINSGQGRHNEQFF
TRBV5-6	.	TRBJ1-2	.	TGTGCCAGCAGCGGATCGACCGCCTATGGCTACACCTTC	CASSGSTAYGYTF
TRBV29-1	.	TRBJ1-2	.	TGCAGCGTTGAAGATAGGACGGACCATTTCGTCCTCGGTGGCTACACCTTC	CSVEDRTDHFVLGGYTF
TRBV12-3/TRBV12-4	few	TRBJ2-7	TRBD1	TGTGCCAGCAGTACCACAGGGGTATCCTACGAGCAGTACTTC	CASSTTGVSYEQYF
TRBV7-2	many	TRBJ1-5	.	TGTGCCAGCAGCTTAGTTATTGCATTACAGGGAGATCAGCCCCAGCATTTT	CASSLVIALQGDQPQHF
TRBV19	.	TRBJ2-7	.	TGTGCCAGTAGTACTGCGGAGGGGACCACCTACGAGCAGTACTTC	CASSTAEGTTYEQYF
TRBV24-1	many	TRBJ2-2	.	TGTGCCACCAGTGCTGTCACGGACACCGGGGAGCTGTTTTTT	CATSAVTDTGELFF
TRBV7-9	.	TRBJ2-1	.	TGTGCCAGCAGCCCAGAGGTGGGGAGCTCCTACAATGAGCAGTTCTTC	CASSPEVGSSYNEQFF
TRBV7-6	few	TRBJ2-1	TRBD2	TGTGCCAGCAGTGCGACGGGGGGGCCCTACAATGAGCAGTTCTTC	CASSATGGPYNEQFF